This TCR beta chain was identified during a study of blood T cell repertoires in COVID-19. Looking at the study overall: Acute and convalescent COVID-19 specimens originated in the United States, Italy and Spain.

Measured with immunoSEQ multiplex PCR; TCRdb has only the in-frame clones, and not every one. The table records 55,000 to 80,000 clones, nearly 90% of them present only once. The CDR3 consists of 15 residues. Germline V gene sequence: CDR1 SGDLS, CDR2 YYNGEE. Trimming pared 0 bases from V and 5 bases from J, leaving 14 bases between. The source of this sequence is a man aged 80 or over with acute or convalescent COVID-19. The V and J genes are TRBV9 and TRBJ1-1; D remains ambiguous. The specimen sequenced was peripheral blood. The CDR3 coding sequence is TGTGCCAGCAGCGTAGCTTATGGAGGGCGAACTGAAGCTTTCTTT. As protein: CASSVAYGGRTEAFF.